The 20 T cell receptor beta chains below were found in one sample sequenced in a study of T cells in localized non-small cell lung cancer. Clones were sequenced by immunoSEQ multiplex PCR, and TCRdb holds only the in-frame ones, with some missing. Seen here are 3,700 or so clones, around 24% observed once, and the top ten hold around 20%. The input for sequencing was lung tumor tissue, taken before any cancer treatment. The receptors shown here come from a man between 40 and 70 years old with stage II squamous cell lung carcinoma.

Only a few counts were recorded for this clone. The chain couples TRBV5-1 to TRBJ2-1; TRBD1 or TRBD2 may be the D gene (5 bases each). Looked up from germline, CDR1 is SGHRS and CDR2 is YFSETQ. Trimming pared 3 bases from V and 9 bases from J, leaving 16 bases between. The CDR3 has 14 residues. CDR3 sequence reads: CASSSGTEAFEQFF. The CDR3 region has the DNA TGCGCCAGCAGCTCCGGGACCGAGGCTTTTGAGCAGTTCTTC.

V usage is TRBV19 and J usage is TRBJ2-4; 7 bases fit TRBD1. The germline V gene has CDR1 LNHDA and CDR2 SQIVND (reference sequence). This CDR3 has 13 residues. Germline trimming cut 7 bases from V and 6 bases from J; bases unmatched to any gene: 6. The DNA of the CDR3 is TGTGCCAGTACCGCCCGGGACAGAAACATTCAGTACTTC. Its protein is CASTARDRNIQYF.

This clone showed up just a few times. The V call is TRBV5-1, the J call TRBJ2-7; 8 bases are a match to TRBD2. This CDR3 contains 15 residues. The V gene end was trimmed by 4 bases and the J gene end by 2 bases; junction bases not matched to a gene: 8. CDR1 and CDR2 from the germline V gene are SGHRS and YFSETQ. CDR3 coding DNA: TGCGCCAGCAGCCCCTCGGGGGGGATTGCCTACGAGCAGTACTTC. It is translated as CASSPSGGIAYEQYF.

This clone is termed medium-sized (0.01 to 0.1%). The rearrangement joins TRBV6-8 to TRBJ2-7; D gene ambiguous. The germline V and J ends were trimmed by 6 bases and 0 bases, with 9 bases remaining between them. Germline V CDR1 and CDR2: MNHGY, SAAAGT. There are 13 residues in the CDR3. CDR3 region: CASSLGSSYEQYF. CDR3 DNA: TGTGCCAGCAGCCTAGGTAGCTCCTACGAGCAGTACTTC.

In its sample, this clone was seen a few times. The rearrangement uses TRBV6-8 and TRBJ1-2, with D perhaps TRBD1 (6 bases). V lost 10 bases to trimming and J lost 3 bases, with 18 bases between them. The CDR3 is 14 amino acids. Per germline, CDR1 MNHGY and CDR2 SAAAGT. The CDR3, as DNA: TGTGCCAACCGGGACACATCCAAGGACTATGGCTACACCTTC. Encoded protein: CANRDTSKDYGYTF.

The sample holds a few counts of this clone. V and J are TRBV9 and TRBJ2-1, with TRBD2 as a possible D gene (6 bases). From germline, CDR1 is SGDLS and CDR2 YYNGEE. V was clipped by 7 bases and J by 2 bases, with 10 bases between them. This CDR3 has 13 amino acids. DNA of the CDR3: TGTGCCAGCGAGCGGGCGACCTACAATGAGCAGTTCTTC. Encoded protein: CASERATYNEQFF.

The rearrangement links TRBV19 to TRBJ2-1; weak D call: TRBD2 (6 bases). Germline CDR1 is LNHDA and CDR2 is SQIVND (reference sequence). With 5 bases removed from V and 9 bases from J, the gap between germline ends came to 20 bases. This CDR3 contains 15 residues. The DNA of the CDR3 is TGTGCCAGTAGTGTGACAATCGGGAGCGGTTTTGAGCAGTTCTTC. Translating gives CASSVTIGSGFEQFF.

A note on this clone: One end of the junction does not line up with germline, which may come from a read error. DNA of the CDR3: TGTGCCATCAGTGGGGGGACAGGATTCTATGGCTACACCTTC. This codes for CAISGGTGFYGYTF. The chain has TRBV6-8 and TRBJ1-2, with 8 bases that match TRBD1. From germline, CDR1 is MNHGY and CDR2 SAAAGT. The CDR3 spans 14 residues.

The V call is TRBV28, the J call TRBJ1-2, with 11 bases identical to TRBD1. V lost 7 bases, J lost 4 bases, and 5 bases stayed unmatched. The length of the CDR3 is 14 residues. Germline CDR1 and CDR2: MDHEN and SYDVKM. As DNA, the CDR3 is TGTGCCAGCACCCGGACAGGGGGCTTCTATGGCTACACCTTC. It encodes CASTRTGGFYGYTF.

CDR3 sequence (DNA): TGTGCCAGCAGCCGCGGGACTTCGCAGTATTTT. It is translated as CASSRGTSQYF. The chain carries TRBV6-7 and TRBJ2-3, with D possibly TRBD2 on 6 matching bases. TRBV6-7 has ORF status, its function being uncertain. The V end lost 6 bases, the J end lost 10 bases, and 11 bases lay between the germline ends. This CDR3 region has 11 residues.

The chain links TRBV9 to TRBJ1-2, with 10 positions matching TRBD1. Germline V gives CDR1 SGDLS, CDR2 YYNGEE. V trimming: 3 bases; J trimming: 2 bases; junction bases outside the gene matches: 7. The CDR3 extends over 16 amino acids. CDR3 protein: CASSGGDRGLNYGYTF. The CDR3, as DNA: TGTGCCAGCAGCGGAGGAGACAGGGGGCTCAACTATGGCTACACCTTC.

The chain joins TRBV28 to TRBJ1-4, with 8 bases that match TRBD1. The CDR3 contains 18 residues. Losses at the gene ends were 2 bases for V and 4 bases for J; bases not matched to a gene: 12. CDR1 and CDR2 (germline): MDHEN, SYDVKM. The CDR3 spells CASSLDRGFDVGNEKLFF. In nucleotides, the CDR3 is TGTGCCAGCAGTTTAGACAGGGGATTCGATGTGGGTAATGAAAAACTGTTTTTT.

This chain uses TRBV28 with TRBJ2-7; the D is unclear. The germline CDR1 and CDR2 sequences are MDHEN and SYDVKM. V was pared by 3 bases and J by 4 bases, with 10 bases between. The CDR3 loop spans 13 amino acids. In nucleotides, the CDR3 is TGTGCCAGCAGTTTGGGCTTAATGTACGAGCAGTACTTC. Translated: CASSLGLMYEQYF.

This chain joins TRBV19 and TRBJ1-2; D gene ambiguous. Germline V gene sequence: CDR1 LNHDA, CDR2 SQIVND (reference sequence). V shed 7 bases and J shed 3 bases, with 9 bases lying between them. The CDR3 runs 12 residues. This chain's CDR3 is CASTEADYGYTF. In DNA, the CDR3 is TGTGCCAGTACCGAGGCAGACTATGGCTACACCTTC.

CDR3 protein: CASSLGGWGAFF. DNA of the CDR3: TGTGCCAGCAGCCTTGGGGGTTGGGGAGCTTTCTTT. The gene calls are TRBV28 and TRBJ1-1; D is possibly TRBD1 (5 bases). Trimming took off 6 bases at V and 10 bases at J, with 15 bases between the two ends. Germline CDR1 MDHEN, CDR2 SYDVKM. The CDR3 is made up of 12 amino acids.

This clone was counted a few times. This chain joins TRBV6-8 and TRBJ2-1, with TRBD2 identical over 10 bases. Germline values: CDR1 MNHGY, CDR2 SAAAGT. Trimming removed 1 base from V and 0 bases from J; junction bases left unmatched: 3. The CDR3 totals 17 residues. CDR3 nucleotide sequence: TGTGCCAGCAGTTACTACCCTAGCGGGAGCTCCTACAATGAGCAGTTCTTC. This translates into CASSYYPSGSSYNEQFF.

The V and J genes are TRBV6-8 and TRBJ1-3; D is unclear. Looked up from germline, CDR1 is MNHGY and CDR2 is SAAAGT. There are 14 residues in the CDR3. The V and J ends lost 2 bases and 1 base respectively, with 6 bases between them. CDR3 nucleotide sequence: TGTGCCAGCAGTTACAGCCTTTCTGGAAACACCATATATTTT. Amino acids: CASSYSLSGNTIYF.

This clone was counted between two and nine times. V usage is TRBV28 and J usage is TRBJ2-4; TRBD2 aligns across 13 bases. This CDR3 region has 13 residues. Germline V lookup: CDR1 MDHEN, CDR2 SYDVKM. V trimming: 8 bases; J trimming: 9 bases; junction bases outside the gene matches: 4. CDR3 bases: TGTGCCAGCCGACTAGCGGGAGGTGGCATTCAGTACTTC. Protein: CASRLAGGGIQYF.

The CDR3 DNA reads as TGTGCCAGCAGCCCTAGACCCCTTACCGGGGAGCTGTTTTTT. The encoded protein is CASSPRPLTGELFF. The chain has TRBV11-3 and TRBJ2-2; D call uncertain. The germline V gene encodes CDR1 SGHNT and CDR2 YENEEA. The CDR3 totals 14 residues. V was trimmed by 5 bases and J by 5 bases, leaving 12 bases between them.

In DNA form, the CDR3 reads TGCGCCAGCAGCTCCTGGACTAGCGTCCCGTCCTACAATGAGCAGTTCTTC. It specifies CASSSWTSVPSYNEQFF. The chain recombines TRBV5-1 with TRBJ2-1; 9 bases fit TRBD2. This CDR3 comprises 17 residues. Germline CDR1 SGHRS, CDR2 YFSETQ. V shed 3 bases, J shed 1 base, and the junction held 8 bases outside the gene matches.